Each of the 25 T cell receptor beta chains below was sequenced from the same sample in a study of response to subunit inactivated influenza vaccine. TCRdb ran MiXCR on the RT-PCR reads and lists one entry per CDR3 protein. The sample consists of some 570,000 distinct CDR3 sequences, about 10% of them appearing once. These data also formed part of another study, on T cells expressing NK-cell markers. From that study: The authors made TCR beta cDNA libraries by 5'RACE template switching. This switching added a universal primer site and UMIs.

The sequencing used PBMCs from blood, collected on the day of vaccination. The receptors shown here come from a man aged 50-60 years who received an inactivated influenza vaccine.

The rearrangement joins TRBV5-1 to TRBJ2-1, with D maybe TRBD2 (6 bases). The germline CDR1 and CDR2 sequences are SGHRS and YFSETQ. The CDR3 loop spans 13 amino acids. Trimming removed 0 bases from V and 9 bases from J, with 10 bases in between. The chain's CDR3 is CASSLDRAGEQFF. The CDR3, as DNA: TGCGCCAGCAGCTTGGACCGAGCGGGTGAGCAGTTCTTC.

CDR3 sequence (DNA): TGTGCCAGCAGACTGACTAGCGGGGGTCCAGATACGCAGTATTTT. Its protein product is CASRLTSGGPDTQYF. The chain joins TRBV11-2 to TRBJ2-3; 12 nucleotides agree with TRBD2. CDR3 size: 15 residues. The ends lost 6 bases at V and 4 bases at J; junction bases unmatched: 5. Germline V CDR1 and CDR2: SGHAT, FQNNGV.

This clonotype was seen more than once but under ten times. The chain joins TRBV14 to TRBJ2-1; maybe TRBD2 (6 bases). V shed 1 base and J shed 3 bases, with 13 bases lying between them. The CDR3 is 16 amino acids. The germline V gene has CDR1 SGHDN and CDR2 FVKESK. The CDR3 here is CASSQAGLALYNEQFF. The CDR3, as DNA: TGTGCCAGCAGCCAAGCAGGGCTAGCGCTCTACAATGAGCAGTTCTTC.

The J gene is TRBJ2-1, the V gene TRBV7-2; D not certain. V lost 5 bases and J lost 4, with 12 bases in between. Germline-derived CDR1 and CDR2 are SGHTA and FQGNSA. The CDR3 extends over 14 amino acids. The CDR3 spells CASSQTTHYNEQFF. DNA for the CDR3: TGTGCCAGCAGCCAGACGACACATTACAATGAGCAGTTCTTC.

This clonotype was seen a handful of times. The V gene is TRBV15, the J gene TRBJ1-5; no reliable D call. Germline V gives CDR1 LNHNV, CDR2 YYDKDF (reference sequence). V was pared by 0 bases and J by 2 bases, with 5 bases between. The CDR3 has 14 residues. CDR3 sequence: CATSRDFRNQPQHF. The CDR3 region has the DNA TGTGCCACCAGCAGAGATTTCCGCAATCAGCCCCAGCATTTT.

This clonotype came up a few times. The chain uses TRBV20-1 and TRBJ2-7; 11 positions match TRBD2. The CDR3 sequence is 15 residues long. V lost 4 bases to trimming and J lost 1 base; unmatched junction nucleotides: 6. Germline CDR1 is DFQATT and CDR2 is SNEGSKA (reference sequence). Here the CDR3 reads CSAILAGEGSYEQYF. The CDR3 DNA reads TGCAGTGCTATACTAGCGGGGGAGGGGTCCTACGAGCAGTACTTC.

This clonotype was seen only a few times. This rearrangement joins TRBV12-3 or TRBV12-4 to TRBJ2-2, with TRBD2 matching over 8 bases. Trimming took 6 bases from V and 5 from J; bases not matched to a gene: 11. The CDR3 has 16 amino acids. The DNA for the CDR3 is TGTGCCAGCAGAATGTCGGGAGGGCCCCTGACCGGGGAGCTGTTTTTT. It is translated as CASRMSGGPLTGELFF.

V usage is TRBV20-1 and J usage is TRBJ2-5; TRBD2 matches at 9 bases. Per the germline V gene, CDR1 is DFQATT and CDR2 is SNEGSKA (reference sequence). The CDR3 has 14 residues. V shed 3 bases, J shed 3 bases, and the junction held 5 bases outside the gene matches. This CDR3 reads CSARSLAGKETQYF. Here the CDR3 DNA reads TGCAGTGCTAGGTCCCTAGCGGGGAAAGAGACCCAGTACTTC.

The V and J genes are TRBV6-5 and TRBJ2-2; D gene unclear. V lost 2 bases and J lost 2, with 3 bases in between. The CDR3 has 13 amino acids. Germline CDR1 and CDR2: MNHEY and SVGAGI. DNA of the CDR3: TGTGCCAGCAGTTACCCCAACACCGGGGAGCTGTTTTTT. It translates to CASSYPNTGELFF.

The chain combines TRBV6-5 with TRBJ1-2; TRBD1 is a possible D gene (5 bases). Per germline, CDR1 MNHEY and CDR2 SVGAGI. This CDR3 has 15 residues. V was pared by 2 bases and J by 4 bases, with 14 bases between. CDR3 sequence (DNA): TGTGCCAGCAGTTACACTATCTGGGACCTCTATGGCTACACCTTC. Translating gives CASSYTIWDLYGYTF.

The rearrangement links TRBV12-3 or TRBV12-4 to TRBJ2-6; the D gene is possibly TRBD2 (5 bases). V lost 8 bases, J lost 2 bases, and 16 bases lay in between. CDR3 size: 16 residues. The CDR3 nucleotides read TGTGCCAGCCGCAGTTTATCCGGGGCTGGGGCCAACGTCCTGACTTTC. Translated: CASRSLSGAGANVLTF.

This clonotype was observed a handful of times. This chain connects TRBV10-3 to TRBJ2-4; D may be TRBD2 (6 bases). Trimming took 5 bases from V and 3 from J, leaving 11 bases between them. The CDR3 covers 14 residues. Germline CDR1 ENHRY, CDR2 SYGVKD. The DNA for the CDR3 is TGTGCCATCAGTCCTCAGGGAGGCAAAAACATTCAGTACTTC. Encoded protein: CAISPQGGKNIQYF.

Ten or more counts support this clonotype. CDR3: CATSDTLNTEAFF. In nucleotides, the CDR3 is TGTGCCACCAGTGATACGTTGAACACTGAAGCTTTCTTT. The chain combines TRBV24-1 with TRBJ1-1; D is uncertain. CDR3 length equals 13 residues. Trimming shortened V by 3 bases and J by 0 bases, and 4 bases separated the two germline ends. Looked up from germline, CDR1 is KGHDR and CDR2 is SFDVKD.

This clonotype occurred many times. This chain connects TRBV12-3 or TRBV12-4 to TRBJ2-1; 9 nucleotides match TRBD2. The junction had 3 bases not matched to a gene; V was cut back by 4 bases and J by 2 bases. This CDR3 contains 15 residues. The CDR3 nucleotides are TGTGCCAGCAGTTATAGCGGGGGCCCCTACAATGAGCAGTTCTTC. It is translated as CASSYSGGPYNEQFF.

CDR3 loop: CASSHLTSGRARYEQYF. The CDR3 nucleotides read TGCGCCAGCAGCCATCTCACTAGCGGGAGGGCCAGGTACGAGCAGTACTTC. This chain connects TRBV4-3 to TRBJ2-7; the match to TRBD2 covers 13 bases. Trimming removed 3 bases from V and 4 bases from J; junction bases left unmatched: 9. CDR3 size: 17 residues. Germline V gene sequence: CDR1 LGHNA, CDR2 YSLEER.

The chain carries TRBV20-1 and TRBJ1-2, with D tentatively TRBD1 (5 bases). The CDR3 length is 12 residues. From germline, CDR1 is DFQATT and CDR2 SNEGSKA (reference sequence). Trimming removed 1 base at V and 6 bases at J, with 9 bases between. The CDR3 reads CSARGLRDGYTF. CDR3 nucleotide sequence: TGCAGTGCTAGAGGCCTCAGGGATGGCTACACCTTC.

V gene TRBV7-9 combines with J gene TRBJ2-1, with 8 bases matching TRBD1. The CDR3 has 17 residues. Germline assignment: CDR1 SEHNR and CDR2 FQNEAQ (reference sequence). V lost 5 bases to trimming and J lost 0 bases; unmatched junction nucleotides: 9. CDR3 region: CASSPGTGSSSYNEQFF. In DNA, the CDR3 is TGTGCCAGCAGCCCTGGGACAGGATCGAGCTCCTACAATGAGCAGTTCTTC. Full variable domain (rest looked up from reference TRBV7-9 and TRBJ2-1): DTGVSQNPRHKITKRGQNVTFRCDPISEHNRLYWYRQTLGQGPEFLTYFQNEAQLEKSRLLSDRFSAERPKGSFSTLEIQRTEQGDSAMYLCASSPGTGSSSYNEQFFGPGTRLTVL.

This clonotype appeared many times. This chain connects TRBV12-3 or TRBV12-4 to TRBJ2-5; tentative D call: TRBD2 (5 bases). With 6 bases removed from V and 4 bases from J, the gap between germline ends came to 12 bases. The CDR3 loop spans 13 amino acids. The CDR3 spells CASRHIGGETQYF. For the CDR3, the DNA is TGTGCCAGCAGACACATAGGAGGAGAGACCCAGTACTTC.

The table lists this clonotype with a few counts. The rearrangement joins TRBV12-3 or TRBV12-4 to TRBJ2-3, with 9 bases that match TRBD2. J gave up 3 bases and V 3 bases, and 10 bases lay outside the gene matches. The CDR3 runs to 17 residues. The CDR3 bases are TGTGCCAGCAGTTTTGGGGGCCTAGCGGGGTTAACAGATACGCAGTATTTT. This sequence encodes CASSFGGLAGLTDTQYF.

This clonotype came up many times. The chain joins TRBV28 to TRBJ1-4; TRBD1 aligns across 9 bases. With 3 bases clipped from V and 6 bases from J, the junction kept 5 bases outside the gene matches. The length of the CDR3 is 15 residues. The germline V gene has CDR1 MDHEN and CDR2 SYDVKM. CDR3 loop: CASSLSGTGYEKLFF. The CDR3 nucleotides are TGTGCCAGCAGTTTGAGTGGGACAGGGTATGAAAAACTGTTTTTT.

The rearrangement uses TRBV20-1 and TRBJ2-5; 9 nucleotides agree with TRBD2. The ends lost 5 bases at V and 5 bases at J; junction bases unmatched: 6. The CDR3 has 13 amino acids. Germline lookup yields CDR1 DFQATT and CDR2 SNEGSKA (reference sequence). The CDR3 nucleotides read TGCAGTGCTCCCGGACTAGCGAGGGAGACCCAGTACTTC. This gives the protein CSAPGLARETQYF.

This rearrangement joins TRBV2 to TRBJ1-6; 9 nucleotides align to TRBD1. J gave up 1 base and V 0 bases, and 13 bases lay outside the gene matches. Germline values: CDR1 SNHLY, CDR2 FYNNEI. This CDR3 spans 21 amino acids. The chain's CDR3 is CASSEARRGQGIGSYNSPLHF. The CDR3, as DNA: TGTGCCAGCAGTGAAGCGCGTAGGGGACAGGGTATCGGTTCCTATAATTCACCCCTCCACTTT.

This clonotype was observed a handful of times. The chain employs TRBV6-1 and TRBJ1-5, with D unclear. The CDR3 spans 14 residues. Germline V CDR1 and CDR2: MNHNS, SASEGT. V lost 5 bases, J lost 5 bases, and 13 bases lay in between. CDR3 amino acids: CASSPRLLDQPQHF. CDR3 coding DNA: TGTGCCAGCAGTCCACGTCTATTGGATCAGCCCCAGCATTTT.

CDR3 coding DNA: TGTGCCAGCAGCTTAGCAGGGGTGAATAATTCACCCCTCCACTTT. Translated: CASSLAGVNNSPLHF. The chain links TRBV11-2 to TRBJ1-6, with D perhaps TRBD1 (6 bases). Germline loops: CDR1 SGHAT, CDR2 FQNNGV. The CDR3 has 15 amino acids. V gave up 1 base and J gave up 5 bases, with 9 bases separating them. The entire variable domain, with the rest obtained from reference TRBV11-2 and TRBJ1-6, is as follows: EAGVAQSPRYKIIEKRQSVAFWCNPISGHATLYWYQQILGQGPKLLIQFQNNGVVDDSQLPKDRFSAERLKGVDSTLKIQPAKLEDSAVYLCASSLAGVNNSPLHFGNGTRLTVT.

Many counts were recorded for this clonotype. The chain couples TRBV7-2 to TRBJ1-5; D unresolved. CDR3 size: 15 residues. Germline loops: CDR1 SGHTA, CDR2 FQGNSA. The V end lost 2 bases, the J end lost 7 bases, and 15 bases lay between the germline ends. CDR3 region: CASSLRSAASQPQHF. The CDR3 DNA sequence: TGTGCCAGCAGCTTAAGATCGGCGGCTAGCCAGCCCCAGCATTTT.